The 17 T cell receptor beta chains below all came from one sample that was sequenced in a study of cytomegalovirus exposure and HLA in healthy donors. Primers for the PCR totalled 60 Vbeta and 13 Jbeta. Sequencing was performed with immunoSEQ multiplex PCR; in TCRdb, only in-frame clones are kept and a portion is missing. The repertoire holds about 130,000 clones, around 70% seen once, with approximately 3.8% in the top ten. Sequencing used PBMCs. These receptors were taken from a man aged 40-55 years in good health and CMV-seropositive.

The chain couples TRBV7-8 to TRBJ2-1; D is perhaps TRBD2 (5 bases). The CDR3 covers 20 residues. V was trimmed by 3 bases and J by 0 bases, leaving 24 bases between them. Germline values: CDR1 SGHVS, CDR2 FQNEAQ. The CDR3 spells CASSFRSLRLAGSSYNEQFF. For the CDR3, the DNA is TGTGCCAGCAGCTTTAGATCGCTGAGGCTAGCCGGAAGCTCCTACAATGAGCAGTTCTTC.

This CDR3 reads CASSYSSADTQYF. The DNA for the CDR3 is TGTGCCAGCAGTTACTCTTCGGCAGATACGCAGTATTTT. The chain recombines TRBV6-6 with TRBJ2-3; unclear D gene. This CDR3 has 13 amino acids. Trimming shortened V by 0 bases and J by 4 bases, and 5 bases separated the two germline ends. The germline CDR1 and CDR2 sequences are MNHNY and SVGAGI (reference sequence).

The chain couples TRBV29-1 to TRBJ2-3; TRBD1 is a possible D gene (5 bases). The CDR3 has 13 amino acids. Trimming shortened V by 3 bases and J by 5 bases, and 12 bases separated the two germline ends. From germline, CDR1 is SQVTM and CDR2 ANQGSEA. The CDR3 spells CSVDLDTLDTQYF. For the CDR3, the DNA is TGCAGCGTTGATCTGGACACCCTAGATACGCAGTATTTT.

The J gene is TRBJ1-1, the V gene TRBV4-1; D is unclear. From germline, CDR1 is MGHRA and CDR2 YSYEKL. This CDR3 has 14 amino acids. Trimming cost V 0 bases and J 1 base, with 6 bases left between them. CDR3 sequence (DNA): TGCGCCAGCAGCCAAGATCGGGGGAACACTGAAGCTTTCTTT. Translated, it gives CASSQDRGNTEAFF.

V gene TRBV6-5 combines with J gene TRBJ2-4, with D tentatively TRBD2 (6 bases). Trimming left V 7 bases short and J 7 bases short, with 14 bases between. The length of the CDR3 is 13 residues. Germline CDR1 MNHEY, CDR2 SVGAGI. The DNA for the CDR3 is TGTGCCAGCACCAAGGCGGGATCCAACATTCAGTACTTC. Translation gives CASTKAGSNIQYF.

CDR3 sequence (DNA): TGTGCTAGTGGACCGAGGGTAAATGAGCAGTTCTTC. This codes for CASGPRVNEQFF. The V gene is TRBV12-5, the J gene TRBJ2-1; D might be TRBD2 (5 bases). The CDR3 loop spans 12 amino acids. The V gene's germline CDR1 is LGHNT and CDR2 FRNRAP. The V end was cut by 6 bases, the J end by 7 bases, with 10 bases between. The entire variable domain, with the rest obtained from reference TRBV12-5 and TRBJ2-1, is as follows: DARVTQTPRHKVTEMGQEVTMRCQPILGHNTVFWYRQTMMQGLELLAYFRNRAPLDDSGMPKDRFSAEMPDATLATLKIQPSEPRDSAVYFCASGPRVNEQFFGPGTRLTVL.

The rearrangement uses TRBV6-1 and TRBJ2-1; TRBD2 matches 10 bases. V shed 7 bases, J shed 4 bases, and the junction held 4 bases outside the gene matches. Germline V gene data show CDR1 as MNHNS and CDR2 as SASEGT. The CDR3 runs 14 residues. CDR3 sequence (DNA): TGTGCCAGCACCCTTAGCGGGAGGTACAATGAGCAGTTCTTC. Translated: CASTLSGRYNEQFF.

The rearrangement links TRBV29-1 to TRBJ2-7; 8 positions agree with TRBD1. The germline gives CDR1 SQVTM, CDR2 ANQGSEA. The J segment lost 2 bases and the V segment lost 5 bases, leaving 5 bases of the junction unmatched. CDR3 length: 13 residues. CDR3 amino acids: CSVSGGPTYEQYF. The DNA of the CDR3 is TGCAGCGTTTCAGGGGGCCCTACCTACGAGCAGTACTTC.

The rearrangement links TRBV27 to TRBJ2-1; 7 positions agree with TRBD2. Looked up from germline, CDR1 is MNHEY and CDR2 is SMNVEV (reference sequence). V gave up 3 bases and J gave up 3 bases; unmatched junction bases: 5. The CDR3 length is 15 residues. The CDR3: CASSFGGGLYNEQFF. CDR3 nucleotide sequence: TGTGCCAGCAGTTTTGGGGGGGGTCTCTACAATGAGCAGTTCTTC.

CDR3 amino acids: CASSHDPTGPNEKLFF. The CDR3 DNA reads as TGTGCCAGCAGCCATGATCCGACAGGGCCAAATGAAAAACTGTTTTTT. The genes are TRBV4-2 and TRBJ1-4; 7 positions match TRBD1. CDR3 length: 16 amino acids. With V trimmed by 3 bases and J by 5 bases, 9 bases remained unmatched. CDR1 is LGHNA, CDR2 YNFKEQ, per germline.

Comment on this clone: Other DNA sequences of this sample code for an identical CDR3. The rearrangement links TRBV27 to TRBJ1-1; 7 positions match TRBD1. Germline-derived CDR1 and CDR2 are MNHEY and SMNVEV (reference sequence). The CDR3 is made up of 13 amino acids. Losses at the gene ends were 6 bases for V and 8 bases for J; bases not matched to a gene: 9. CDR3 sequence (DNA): TGTGCCAGCAGCCCCGCAGGGGGGCGGGAAGCTTTCTTT. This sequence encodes CASSPAGGREAFF.

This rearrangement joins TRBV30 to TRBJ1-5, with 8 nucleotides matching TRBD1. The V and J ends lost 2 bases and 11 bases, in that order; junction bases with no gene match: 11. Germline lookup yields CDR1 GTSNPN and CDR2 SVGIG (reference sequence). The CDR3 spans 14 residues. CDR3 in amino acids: CAWSLSGGGFTQHF. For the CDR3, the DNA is TGTGCCTGGAGTTTGTCAGGGGGCGGCTTCACCCAGCATTTT.

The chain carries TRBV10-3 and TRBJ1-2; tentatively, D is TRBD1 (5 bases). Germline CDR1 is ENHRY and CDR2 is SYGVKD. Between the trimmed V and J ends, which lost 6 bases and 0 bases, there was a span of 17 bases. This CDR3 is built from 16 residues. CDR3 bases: TGTGCCATCAGACAGTCCCGGGGGAACCCTAACTATGGCTACACCTTC. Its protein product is CAIRQSRGNPNYGYTF.

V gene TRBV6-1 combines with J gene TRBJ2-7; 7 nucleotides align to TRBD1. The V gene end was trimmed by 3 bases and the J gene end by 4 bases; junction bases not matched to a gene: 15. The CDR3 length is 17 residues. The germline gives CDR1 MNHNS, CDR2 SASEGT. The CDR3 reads CASSDNPGQQGIYEQYF. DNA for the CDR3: TGTGCCAGCAGTGACAATCCGGGACAGCAAGGAATTTACGAGCAGTACTTC.

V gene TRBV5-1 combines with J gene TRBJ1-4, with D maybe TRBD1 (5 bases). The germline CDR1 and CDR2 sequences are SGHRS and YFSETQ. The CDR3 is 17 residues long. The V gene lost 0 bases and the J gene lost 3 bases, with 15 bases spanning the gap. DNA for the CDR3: TGCGCCAGCAGCTTGGCGGGCAGGGTGGAAGCTAATGAAAAACTGTTTTTT. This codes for CASSLAGRVEANEKLFF.

The chain's CDR3 is CASSNGQGAVTNEKLFF. CDR3 nucleotides: TGCGCCAGCAGCAACGGACAGGGGGCCGTAACTAATGAAAAACTGTTTTTT. V and J are TRBV5-1 and TRBJ1-4, with 11 bases aligning to TRBD1. This CDR3 region has 17 residues. CDR1 and CDR2 from the germline V gene are SGHRS and YFSETQ. V shed 4 bases, J shed 1 base, and the junction held 6 bases outside the gene matches.

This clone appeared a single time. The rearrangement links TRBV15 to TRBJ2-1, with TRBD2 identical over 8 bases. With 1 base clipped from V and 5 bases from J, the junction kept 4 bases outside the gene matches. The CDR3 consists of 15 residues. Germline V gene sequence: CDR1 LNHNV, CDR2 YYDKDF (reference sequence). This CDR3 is CATSRGGAGDNEQFF. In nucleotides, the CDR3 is TGTGCCACCAGCAGAGGGGGAGCGGGGGACAATGAGCAGTTCTTC.